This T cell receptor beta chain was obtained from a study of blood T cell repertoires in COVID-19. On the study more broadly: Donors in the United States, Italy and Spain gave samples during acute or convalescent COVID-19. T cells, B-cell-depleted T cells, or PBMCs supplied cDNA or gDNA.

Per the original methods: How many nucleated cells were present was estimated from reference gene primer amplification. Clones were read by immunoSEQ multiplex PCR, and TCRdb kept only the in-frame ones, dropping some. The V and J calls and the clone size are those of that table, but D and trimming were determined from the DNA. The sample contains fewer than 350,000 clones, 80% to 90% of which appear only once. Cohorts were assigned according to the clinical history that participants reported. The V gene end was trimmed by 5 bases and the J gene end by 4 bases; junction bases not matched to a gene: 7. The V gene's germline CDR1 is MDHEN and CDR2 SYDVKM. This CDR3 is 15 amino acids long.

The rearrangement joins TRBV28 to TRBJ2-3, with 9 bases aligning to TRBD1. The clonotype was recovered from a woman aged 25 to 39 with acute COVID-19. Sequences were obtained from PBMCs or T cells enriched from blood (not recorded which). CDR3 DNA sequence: TGTGCCAGCAGTCCACAGGGGGCCTTGGCAGATACGCAGTATTTT. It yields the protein CASSPQGALADTQYF.